This entry features one TCR beta chain sequence. This clone may be a read error of a much larger clone one base away. Germline CDR1 is GTSNPN and CDR2 is SVGIG (reference sequence). The V gene lost 6 bases and the J gene lost 5 bases, with 22 bases spanning the gap. The CDR3 consists of 15 residues. Amplified TCR beta CDR3 regions derived from RNA transcripts. First-round RT-PCR with HTBI primers amplified the TCR CDR3 region. One entry per CDR3 protein, called by TCRdb with MiXCR from the multiplex PCR reads. The sample carries about 360,000 distinct CDR3 sequences, roughly 13% recorded once. The record originates from a study of T cells in Graves' hyperthyroidism and ophthalmopathy. Study at large: Initial diagnosis, before any treatment, was when peripheral blood was collected.

The sequence was collected from a woman younger than 35 with Graves' hyperthyroidism. The sequenced material came from blood. The chain carries TRBV30 and TRBJ2-5; tentatively, D is TRBD1 (6 bases). DNA of the CDR3: TGTGCCTGCAAAGCAGCCGGGACACCCGGGGAGACCCAGTACTTC. It encodes CACKAAGTPGETQYF.